This T cell receptor (beta chain) was identified in a study of Ad26.COV2.S vaccination and SARS-CoV-2 variants. Study background: Ad26.COV2.S was injected intramuscularly once or twice, 56 days apart.

After removal of 5 bases from V and 6 bases from J, the junction contained 13 bases not matched to a gene. This CDR3 is 16 amino acids long. Germline values: CDR1 SGHVS, CDR2 FQNEAQ. As regards this clone: Its antigen is unknown.

Treatment reported: around 19 received Ad26.COV2.S at low or high dose, single or two shots; 5 received placebo; per-sample allocation not given. After the first vaccine or placebo injection, samples were drawn on day 63. Study-level findings and limits: Total T cell responses, in the TCR breadth and depth analyses, may have been underestimated. Spike-specific TCR breadth was greater after Ad26.COV2.S than placebo. Vaccinees and placebo recipients showed similar non-spike TCR breadth.

Sequenced by immunoSEQ multiplex PCR; TCRdb stores in-frame clones only, minus some. Of about 400,000 clones detected, about 92% appear once; the ten largest clones hold more than 1.5%. The specimen comprised peripheral blood, sampled in a trial of Ad26.COV2.S vaccine versus placebo. This TCR came from a person between 18 and 65 years old who received the Ad26.COV2.S COVID-19 vaccine or a placebo. The chain combines TRBV7-8 with TRBJ1-5; 7 bases map to TRBD1. CDR3 DNA: TGTGCCAGCAGCCACCGGCAGGGGGGGTTTTTTCAGCCCCAGCATTTT. Protein product: CASSHRQGGFFQPQHF.